The 22 T cell receptor beta chains reported below all come from one sample, sequenced in a study of cytomegalovirus exposure and HLA in healthy donors. The PCR made use of 60 Vbeta and 13 Jbeta primers. Generated by immunoSEQ multiplex PCR, the TCRdb table keeps only in-frame clones and is missing some. The data hold over 150,000 clones, with approximately 75% observed a single time. Material for sequencing was PBMCs. The receptors come from a man aged 30 to 45 in good health and CMV-seropositive.

The rearrangement links TRBV7-9 to TRBJ1-1; TRBD1 matches at 7 bases. This CDR3 is built from 14 residues. With 5 bases clipped from V and 0 bases from J, the junction kept 3 bases outside the gene matches. Germline CDR1 and CDR2: SEHNR and FQNEAQ (reference sequence). In nucleotides, the CDR3 is TGTGCCAGCAGCAGACAGGGTGTGAACACTGAAGCTTTCTTT. Translating gives CASSRQGVNTEAFF.

The chain couples TRBV29-1 to TRBJ2-7; 7 bases line up with TRBD1. The germline V gene has CDR1 SQVTM and CDR2 ANQGSEA. This CDR3 contains 15 residues. V lost 0 bases, J lost 2 bases, and 7 bases stayed unmatched. The CDR3 DNA is TGCAGCGTTGAAGACCCGACAGGGAAGGCCTACGAGCAGTACTTC. It yields the protein CSVEDPTGKAYEQYF.

The rearrangement links TRBV5-1 to TRBJ2-3; D might be TRBD1 (5 bases). V lost 5 bases to trimming and J lost 0 bases, with 13 bases between them. The germline V gene encodes CDR1 SGHRS and CDR2 YFSETQ. This CDR3 spans 15 amino acids. CDR3 bases: TGCGCCAGCAGGGTAGGGGTCACTAGCACAGATACGCAGTATTTT. Amino acids: CASRVGVTSTDTQYF.

V and J are TRBV5-4 and TRBJ2-1; TRBD2 matches 15 bases. This CDR3 region has 15 residues. Germline assignment: CDR1 SGHNT and CDR2 YYREEE (reference sequence). The J segment lost 10 bases and the V segment lost 4 bases, leaving 6 bases of the junction unmatched. The DNA of the CDR3 is TGTGCCAGCAGCACCCGGACTAGCGGGGGGGTAGAGCAGTTCTTC. It encodes CASSTRTSGGVEQFF.

This sequence joins TRBV4-1 and TRBJ2-5; 8 bases line up with TRBD1. Germline CDR1 MGHRA, CDR2 YSYEKL. CDR3 length equals 17 residues. J lost 2 bases, V lost 2 bases, and 10 bases had no gene match. CDR3 sequence reads: CASSQFVQGAGQETQYF. CDR3 nucleotides: TGCGCCAGCAGCCAATTTGTCCAGGGGGCAGGTCAAGAGACCCAGTACTTC.

The chain links TRBV15 to TRBJ2-7; TRBD1 aligns across 9 bases. This CDR3 region has 15 residues. With 3 bases clipped from V and 5 bases from J, the junction kept 8 bases outside the gene matches. Germline V CDR1 and CDR2: LNHNV, YYDKDF (reference sequence). This CDR3 is CATSRAGTGRDEQYF. DNA for the CDR3: TGTGCCACCAGCAGGGCCGGGACAGGGCGCGACGAGCAGTACTTC.

The V gene is TRBV11-3, the J gene TRBJ2-1, with D maybe TRBD1 (6 bases). V lost 4 bases and J lost 8, with 21 bases in between. Germline CDR1 and CDR2: SGHNT and YENEEA. The CDR3 has 16 amino acids. The CDR3 protein is CASSSPGQDNPDEQFF. The CDR3 DNA is TGTGCCAGCAGCTCACCGGGACAAGATAACCCGGATGAGCAGTTCTTC.

This clone was recorded only once. The chain has TRBV7-7 and TRBJ2-7; TRBD2 matches 7 bases. This CDR3 spans 13 amino acids. Germline-derived CDR1 and CDR2 are SSHAT and FNYEAQ (reference sequence). V shed 1 base, J shed 6 bases, and the junction held 3 bases outside the gene matches. The CDR3 DNA reads as TGTGCCAGCAGCTTAGACCCGGGGGGCGAGCAGTACTTC. This gives the protein CASSLDPGGEQYF.

The rearrangement links TRBV6-5 to TRBJ2-1, with a weak D call TRBD2 (5 bases). The CDR3 is made up of 13 amino acids. The V end was cut by 5 bases, the J end by 0 bases, with 5 bases between. CDR1 is MNHEY, CDR2 SVGAGI, per germline. The CDR3 loop reads CASSTSSYNEQFF. CDR3 coding DNA: TGTGCCAGCAGTACTAGCTCCTACAATGAGCAGTTCTTC.

The rearrangement links TRBV10-1 to TRBJ1-4; D is unclear. Per the germline V gene, CDR1 is WNHNN and CDR2 is SYGVQD (reference sequence). Trimming cost V 4 bases and J 7 bases, with 10 bases left between them. CDR3 size: 13 residues. This chain's CDR3 is CASSGGHGEKLFF. The CDR3 coding sequence is TGCGCCAGCAGTGGTGGGCATGGTGAAAAACTGTTTTTT.

The V call is TRBV6-5, the J call TRBJ1-2, with TRBD1 identical over 9 bases. Germline lookup yields CDR1 MNHEY and CDR2 SVGAGI. J was trimmed by 4 bases and V by 6 bases; bases with no gene match: 9. This CDR3 has 15 amino acids. DNA of the CDR3: TGTGCCAGCAGGCGGGGACAGGGCCTTCTCTATGGCTACACCTTC. Translated: CASRRGQGLLYGYTF.

The rearrangement joins TRBV6-5 to TRBJ1-5; D is undetermined. V was cut by 1 base and J by 4 bases, with 11 bases left in between. From germline, CDR1 is MNHEY and CDR2 SVGAGI. The CDR3 consists of 15 residues. DNA for the CDR3: TGTGCCAGCAGTTACTTGGAGGGCTGGAATCAGCCCCAGCATTTT. Residues: CASSYLEGWNQPQHF.

This clone was detected only a few times. The CDR3 sequence: CASSVDPSYEQYF. CDR3 DNA: TGTGCCAGCAGCGTAGATCCGTCCTACGAGCAGTACTTC. This sequence joins TRBV9 and TRBJ2-7, with no clear D. V lost 0 bases and J lost 1, with 5 bases in between. This CDR3 contains 13 residues. Per germline, CDR1 SGDLS and CDR2 YYNGEE.

This clone came up a few times. The chain has TRBV30 and TRBJ1-3, with D possibly TRBD1 on 5 matching bases. CDR1 is GTSNPN, CDR2 SVGIG, per germline (reference sequence). The CDR3 spans 13 residues. The V end was cut by 5 bases, the J end by 4 bases, with 12 bases between. The CDR3 nucleotides are TGTGCCTGGCAGGGATCGGCAGGAAACACCATATATTTT. Its translation: CAWQGSAGNTIYF. Based on the CDR3 plus reference TRBV30 and TRBJ1-3, the full variable domain is SQTIHQWPATLVQPVGSPLSLECTVEGTSNPNLYWYRQAAGRGLQLLFYSVGIGQISSEVPQNLSASRPQDRQFILSSKKLLLSDSGFYLCAWQGSAGNTIYFGEGSWLTVV.

The chain carries TRBV18 and TRBJ2-1; 9 bases align to TRBD1. Germline V gene data show CDR1 as KGHSH and CDR2 as LQKENI. V trimming: 4 bases; J trimming: 1 base; junction bases outside the gene matches: 2. The CDR3 is 15 amino acids. CDR3 nucleotides: TGTGCCAGCTCACGGACAGGGGAGTCCTACAATGAGCAGTTCTTC. Translating gives CASSRTGESYNEQFF.

The CDR3 reads CASSVGPTGVDTQYF. CDR3 in DNA: TGTGCCAGCAGCGTAGGCCCCACAGGGGTAGATACGCAGTATTTT. The rearrangement links TRBV9 to TRBJ2-3; 7 bases agree with TRBD1. V was clipped by 0 bases and J by 5 bases; unmatched bases: 6. Germline V gene lookup returns CDR1 SGDLS and CDR2 YYNGEE. CDR3 length: 15 amino acids.

J is TRBJ1-4 and V is TRBV7-9; maybe TRBD1 (5 bases). The CDR3 has 16 residues. V lost 0 bases, J lost 3 bases, and 11 bases lay in between. Germline CDR1 is SEHNR and CDR2 is FQNEAQ (reference sequence). The CDR3 region has the DNA TGTGCCAGCAGCTTAGCGTTCAGGGAGGCTAATGAAAAACTGTTTTTT. It is translated as CASSLAFREANEKLFF.

The rearrangement uses TRBV30 and TRBJ2-5; the D is unclear. CDR3 size: 13 residues. Trimming took 1 base from V and 4 from J, leaving 10 bases between them. CDR1 and CDR2 from the germline V gene are GTSNPN and SVGIG (reference sequence). CDR3 nucleotide sequence: TGTGCCTGGAGTGCCGACTCTGGAGAGACCCAGTACTTC. Amino acids: CAWSADSGETQYF. Looking up the rest from reference TRBV30 and TRBJ2-5 gives the full variable domain: SQTIHQWPATLVQPVGSPLSLECTVEGTSNPNLYWYRQAAGRGLQLLFYSVGIGQISSEVPQNLSASRPQDRQFILSSKKLLLSDSGFYLCAWSADSGETQYFGPGTRLLVL.

The chain joins TRBV4-2 to TRBJ2-5, with D possibly being TRBD2 (6 bases). CDR3 length equals 14 residues. Trimming took 2 bases from V and 4 from J, leaving 11 bases between them. Germline V CDR1 and CDR2: LGHNA, YNFKEQ. The CDR3 DNA is TGTGCCAGCAGCCAACGCCAGGGAGGAGAGACCCAGTACTTC. It yields the protein CASSQRQGGETQYF.

CDR3 residues: CASSRTSGGPSSYEQYF. The CDR3 DNA reads TGCGCCAGCAGCCGGACTAGCGGGGGCCCTAGCTCCTACGAGCAGTACTTC. J is TRBJ2-7 and V is TRBV4-1; the match to TRBD2 covers 13 bases. J gave up 0 bases and V 4 bases, and 6 bases lay outside the gene matches. Looked up from germline, CDR1 is MGHRA and CDR2 is YSYEKL. The CDR3 is 17 amino acids.

This clone was recorded once. V usage is TRBV5-4 and J usage is TRBJ2-2; a possible D gene is TRBD2 (7 bases). The V end was cut by 0 bases, the J end by 0 bases, with 15 bases between. The germline V gene has CDR1 SGHNT and CDR2 YYREEE (reference sequence). The CDR3 length is 18 residues. The CDR3 sequence: CASSLGAGRGSNTGELFF. The CDR3 DNA sequence: TGTGCCAGCAGCTTGGGCGCGGGGAGGGGGTCGAACACCGGGGAGCTGTTTTTT.

The chain combines TRBV30 with TRBJ1-1; possibly TRBD1 for D (5 bases). V gave up 5 bases and J gave up 1 base, with 8 bases separating them. CDR1 and CDR2 (germline): GTSNPN, SVGIG (reference sequence). The CDR3 has 12 amino acids. For the CDR3, the DNA is TGTGCCTGGGGGGGGGAGAACACTGAAGCTTTCTTT. Protein product: CAWGGENTEAFF.